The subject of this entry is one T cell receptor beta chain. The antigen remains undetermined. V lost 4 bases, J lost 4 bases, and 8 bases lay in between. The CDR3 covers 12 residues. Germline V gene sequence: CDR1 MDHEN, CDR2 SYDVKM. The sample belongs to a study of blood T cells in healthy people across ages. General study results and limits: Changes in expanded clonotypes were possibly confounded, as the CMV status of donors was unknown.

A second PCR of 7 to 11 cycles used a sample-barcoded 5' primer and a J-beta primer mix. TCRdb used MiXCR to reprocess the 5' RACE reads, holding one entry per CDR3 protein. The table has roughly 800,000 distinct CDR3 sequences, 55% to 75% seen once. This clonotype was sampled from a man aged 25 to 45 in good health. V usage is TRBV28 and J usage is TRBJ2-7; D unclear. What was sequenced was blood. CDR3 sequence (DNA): TGTGCCAGCAGTTACAGCATTTACGAGCAGTACTTC. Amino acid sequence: CASSYSIYEQYF.